These T cell receptor beta chains were read from a single sample in a study of shared clonotypes between healthy human individuals. Sequenced by immunoSEQ multiplex PCR; TCRdb stores in-frame clones only, minus some. The table includes about 320,000 clones, around 86% detected once. Sequencing input: memory CD8+ T cells sorted from blood. These receptors all come from a young man in good health. Both conserved end residues are part of each CDR3. D genes are given only for firm matches. Size tells how often a clone was seen (once, few, many) or the class of an expanded clone, and some rows leave it out.

J gene | V gene | clone size | D gene | CDR3 DNA | CDR3 protein
TRBJ2-7 | TRBV6-1 | NA | NA | TGTGCCAGCACCCCAGTGACGTTAGGGTACGAGCAGTACTTC | CASTPVTLGYEQYF
TRBJ2-2 | TRBV4-1 | NA | NA | TGCGCCAGCAGGTGGGGCCTCTGGGCAGGAGTTAACACCGGGGAGCTGTTTTTT | CASRWGLWAGVNTGELFF
TRBJ2-1 | TRBV10-3 | once | TRBD2 | TGTGCCATCAGTGGCCTAGCGGATGAGCAGTTCTTC | CAISGLADEQFF
TRBJ2-7 | TRBV11-1 | once | NA | TGTGCCAGCAGCTTGGGCGGGCCCCCCTACGAGCAGTACTTC | CASSLGGPPYEQYF
TRBJ1-3 | TRBV28 | NA | NA | TGTGCCAGCAGTTCCCTCTGGGAGGGGAGAAACACCATATATTTT | CASSSLWEGRNTIYF
TRBJ1-2 | TRBV18 | NA | NA | TGTGCCAGCTCACCCCCAGACAGGCCACCTGATGGCTACACCTTC | CASSPPDRPPDGYTF
TRBJ1-2 | TRBV29-1 | NA | TRBD1 | TGCAGCGTTCCGACAGGGGGCCGTTATGGCTACACCTTC | CSVPTGGRYGYTF
TRBJ2-7 | TRBV10-2 | NA | NA | TGCGCCAGCAGTGACGCAACTAGAACTGGGCACGGCGAGCAGTACTTC | CASSDATRTGHGEQYF
TRBJ1-2 | TRBV11-2 | NA | NA | TGTGCCAGCAGCTCCCTCGTGGGGAGGAACTATGGCTACACCTTC | CASSSLVGRNYGYTF
TRBJ2-5 | TRBV25-1 | NA | NA | TGTGCCAGCAGTGAATGGTTCGGGGACTCTCCTGGGGAGACCCAGTACTTC | CASSEWFGDSPGETQYF
TRBJ2-1 | TRBV9 | many | TRBD2 | TGTGCCAGCAGCGCTGGACTAGCGGGAGAGGGTGAGCAGTTCTTC | CASSAGLAGEGEQFF
TRBJ2-5 | TRBV29-1 | NA | TRBD2 | TGCAGCGTGACTAGCGGGGTCCAAGAGACCCAGTACTTC | CSVTSGVQETQYF
TRBJ2-5 | TRBV11-1 | NA | NA | TGTGCCAGCAGCTTAACCCGTGATTACAGGGTAGAGACCCAGTACTTC | CASSLTRDYRVETQYF
TRBJ2-2 | TRBV7-9 | NA | TRBD1 | TGTGCCAGCACTGGACAGGGGAACACCGGGGAGCTGTTTTTT | CASTGQGNTGELFF
TRBJ1-2 | TRBV20-1 | NA | NA | TGCAGTGCTAGGAGTTATGGCTACACCTTC | CSARSYGYTF
TRBJ2-5 | TRBV6-5 | NA | TRBD1 | TGTGCCAGCAGTTACCCCGGACAGGGGGAGACCCAGTACTTC | CASSYPGQGETQYF
TRBJ1-2 | TRBV27 | NA | NA | TGTGCCAGCAGTCTGGCGCCAGCGGCTGGCTACACCTTC | CASSLAPAAGYTF
TRBJ2-1 | TRBV19 | once | NA | TGTGCCAGTAGCACCTATTACAATGAGCAGTTCTTC | CASSTYYNEQFF
TRBJ1-5 | TRBV7-2 | NA | NA | TGTGCCAGCAGCTTAGCATTGGGGGATTATCAGCCCCAGCATTTT | CASSLALGDYQPQHF
TRBJ1-6 | TRBV7-9 | NA | TRBD1 | TGTGCCAGCAGCTTTAATGCAGGGGGCCAATCACCCCTCCACTTT | CASSFNAGGQSPLHF
TRBJ1-1 | TRBV19 | many | NA | TGTGCCAGTAGTATAGGGGGTGACAGCACTGAAGCTTTCTTT | CASSIGGDSTEAFF
TRBJ2-5 | TRBV5-6 | once | NA | TGTGCCAGCAGCTTGGGTTTTGGACAGCAAGAGACCCAGTACTTC | CASSLGFGQQETQYF
TRBJ1-1 | TRBV30 | NA | NA | TGTGCCTGGAGTGTAGTCATCGTGGTTATGAACACTGAAGCTTTCTTT | CAWSVVIVVMNTEAFF
TRBJ2-1 | TRBV18 | NA | NA | TGTGCCAGCTCACCACTAGAGGGACCCGCCTACAATGAGCAGTTCTTC | CASSPLEGPAYNEQFF
TRBJ1-6 | TRBV7-3 | NA | NA | TGTGCCAGCAGCTTAACGAGGGGATCACCCCTCCACTTT | CASSLTRGSPLHF
TRBJ2-5 | TRBV7-2 | NA | TRBD1 | TGTGCCAGCAGCTTAGCGGGACAGGGGAACCAAGAGACCCAGTACTTC | CASSLAGQGNQETQYF
TRBJ2-1 | TRBV11-3 | NA | TRBD2 | TGTGCCAGCAGCTCGCTAGCGGGGGGGCTCGGTGAGCAGTTCTTC | CASSSLAGGLGEQFF